This T cell receptor (beta chain) was identified during a study of shared clonotypes between healthy human individuals. General study results and limits: Clonotypes not shared had lower generation probabilities than those common to all four donors.

On this clone: Its antigen is not identified. Other DNA variants within this sample encode the same CDR3.

Profiling relied on immunoSEQ multiplex PCR, and the TCRdb table lists in-frame clones only, not all of them. The sample yields roughly 2,000,000 clones, around 93% seen once. The germline gives CDR1 MNHNY, CDR2 SVGAGI (reference sequence). The CDR3 sequence is 11 residues long. Between the trimmed V and J ends, which lost 4 bases and 5 bases, there was a span of 2 bases. CD45RO-negative, CCR7-positively selected cells formed the naive CD8 fraction, excluding terminally differentiated effector memory CD45RA+ cells. This chain connects TRBV6-6 to TRBJ2-2; D not resolved. Sequencing used naive CD8+ T cells from PBMCs. The sequence came from a man younger than 30 in good health. Some clones in this sample may be carry-over from other donors' samples. The CDR3 loop reads CASSLTGELFF. In DNA form, the CDR3 reads TGTGCCAGCAGTTTAACCGGGGAGCTGTTTTTT.